These 22 T cell receptor beta chains originate from one sample sequenced in a study of T-cell memory formation after mild COVID-19. TCRdb analysed the 5' RACE reads with MiXCR anew, one entry per CDR3 protein. Of roughly 50,000 distinct CDR3 sequences in the sample, approximately 9.5% were seen once. Sequenced sample: PBMCs or a T cell subset sorted from them (not recorded which). These receptors originate from a young man who had mild COVID-19 (a few samples of this study predate the infection). Cell type and time point are not known.

This clonotype appeared many times. The chain has TRBV9 and TRBJ2-3, with 14 bases that match TRBD2. The V gene end was trimmed by 3 bases and the J gene end by 2 bases; junction bases not matched to a gene: 8. The length of the CDR3 is 18 residues. The germline CDR1 and CDR2 sequences are SGDLS and YYNGEE. The CDR3 here is CASSAPGTSGGITDTQYF. The CDR3 DNA follows: TGTGCCAGCAGCGCCCCCGGGACTAGCGGGGGAATCACAGATACGCAGTATTTT. The full variable domain, rest sourced from reference TRBV9 and TRBJ2-3, is DSGVTQTPKHLITATGQRVTLRCSPRSGDLSVYWYQQSLDQGLQFLIQYYNGEERAKGNILERFSAQQFPDLHSELNLSSLELGDSALYFCASSAPGTSGGITDTQYFGPGTRLTVL.

The rearrangement links TRBV7-9 to TRBJ2-3; TRBD2 matches at 7 bases. The V gene end was trimmed by 4 bases and the J gene end by 0 bases; junction bases not matched to a gene: 4. The CDR3 consists of 15 residues. Germline V gives CDR1 SEHNR, CDR2 FQNEAQ (reference sequence). This chain's CDR3 is CASSWGRASTDTQYF. The CDR3 DNA sequence: TGTGCCAGCAGCTGGGGGAGGGCTAGCACAGATACGCAGTATTTT.

This clonotype showed up just a few times. V and J are TRBV15 and TRBJ2-1; 9 nucleotides agree with TRBD2. V trimming: 0 bases; J trimming: 8 bases; junction bases outside the gene matches: 8. Germline CDR1 reads LNHNV; CDR2 reads YYDKDF (reference sequence). The CDR3 is 16 residues long. CDR3 in amino acids: CATSRDQAGGQDEQFF. In nucleotides, the CDR3 is TGTGCCACCAGCAGAGATCAGGCGGGGGGGCAGGATGAGCAGTTCTTC.

The gene calls are TRBV3-1 and TRBJ2-5; 9 bases agree with TRBD1. The CDR3 has 16 amino acids. Losses at the gene ends were 4 bases for V and 7 bases for J; bases not matched to a gene: 13. The germline gives CDR1 LGHDT, CDR2 YNNKEL (reference sequence). For the CDR3, the DNA is TGTGCCAGCAGCCCTTTCTCAGGACAGGGGTCCGGGACCCAGTACTTC. Protein sequence: CASSPFSGQGSGTQYF.

J is TRBJ1-2 and V is TRBV7-9, with 8 bases fitting TRBD1. The CDR3 consists of 14 residues. V lost 2 bases and J lost 6; bases outside the gene matches: 5. Germline V gives CDR1 SEHNR, CDR2 FQNEAQ (reference sequence). In nucleotides, the CDR3 is TGTGCCAGCAGCTTACAGGGGGCGGCTGATGGCTACACCTTC. It yields the protein CASSLQGAADGYTF.

V usage is TRBV7-2 and J usage is TRBJ2-5; the D gene is possibly TRBD1 (6 bases). The germline gives CDR1 SGHTA, CDR2 FQGNSA. The length of the CDR3 is 13 residues. V was pared by 5 bases and J by 4 bases, with 11 bases between. CDR3 sequence: CASSQGSRETQYF. The CDR3 bases are TGTGCCAGCAGCCAGGGGTCCCGAGAGACCCAGTACTTC.

The chain couples TRBV6-5 to TRBJ1-1; no firm D call. The germline CDR1 and CDR2 sequences are MNHEY and SVGAGI. The CDR3 is 17 residues long. Trimming took 5 bases from V and 0 from J, leaving 19 bases between them. This CDR3 reads CASSDPPSGTVNTEAFF. The CDR3 region has the DNA TGTGCCAGCAGTGACCCGCCCTCCGGCACCGTGAACACTGAAGCTTTCTTT.

This clonotype turned up a few times. The genes are TRBV5-8 and TRBJ2-7; 7 bases match TRBD2. Germline CDR1 is SGHTS and CDR2 is YDEGEE. After removal of 3 bases from V and 9 bases from J, the junction contained 9 bases not matched to a gene. This CDR3 region has 13 residues. The CDR3 region is CASSWGGPSGQYF. CDR3 in DNA: TGTGCCAGCAGCTGGGGGGGTCCGTCCGGGCAGTACTTC.

This clonotype was seen a handful of times. V is TRBV28 and J is TRBJ2-3; no definite D call. V lost 2 bases and J 2 bases, leaving 8 bases between the germline ends. Germline loops: CDR1 MDHEN, CDR2 SYDVKM. The CDR3 is made up of 14 amino acids. CDR3 bases: TGTGCCAGCAGTTTACGTCAGATCACAGATACGCAGTATTTT. This encodes CASSLRQITDTQYF.

This clonotype showed up just a few times. The CDR3 DNA follows: TGCAGTGCTCCCCGTACAGGGAGCTCCTACGAGCAGTACTTC. Residues: CSAPRTGSSYEQYF. This chain joins TRBV20-1 and TRBJ2-7; possibly TRBD1 for D (6 bases). Germline V gives CDR1 DFQATT, CDR2 SNEGSKA (reference sequence). V was pared by 5 bases and J by 0 bases, with 14 bases between. The length of the CDR3 is 14 residues.

V is TRBV24-1 and J is TRBJ2-3, with D possibly TRBD1 on 5 matching bases. The V gene's germline CDR1 is KGHDR and CDR2 SFDVKD. V gave up 7 bases and J gave up 0 bases, with 16 bases separating them. The CDR3 contains 16 residues. CDR3 in amino acids: CATSTSGFSSTDTQYF. The CDR3 region has the DNA TGTGCCACCAGCACTTCAGGGTTTTCTAGCACAGATACGCAGTATTTT.

Of note for this clonotype: An end of the junction differs from the germline gene, which may be a read error. The CDR3 DNA follows: TGTGCCAGAAGTTGGGGACAGGGAGAGTTATATGGCTACACCTTC. Its translation: CARSWGQGELYGYTF. V gene TRBV27 combines with J gene TRBJ1-2, with 9 bases identical to TRBD1. Per germline, CDR1 MNHEY and CDR2 SMNVEV (reference sequence). This CDR3 has 15 residues.

The table lists this clonotype with many counts. The gene calls are TRBV5-4 and TRBJ2-7; maybe TRBD1 (6 bases). Trimming removed 0 bases from V and 2 bases from J, with 9 bases in between. Germline CDR1 is SGHNT and CDR2 is YYREEE (reference sequence). This CDR3 spans 14 amino acids. The CDR3 bases are TGTGCCAGCAGCTTGGCCCGGGACACCTACGAGCAGTACGTC. Protein sequence: CASSLARDTYEQYV.

This clonotype was counted only a few times. The CDR3 region is CASSLAVLETQYF. The DNA for the CDR3 is TGTGCCAGCAGCTTAGCGGTGTTAGAGACCCAGTACTTC. The V and J genes are TRBV7-2 and TRBJ2-5; the D is unclear. The V end lost 0 bases, the J end lost 4 bases, and 6 bases lay between the germline ends. CDR3 length: 13 residues. CDR1 SGHTA and CDR2 FQGNSA come from the germline V gene.

In this sample, this clonotype turned up a few times. The chain uses TRBV7-9 and TRBJ1-1; unclear D gene. Germline CDR1 SEHNR, CDR2 FQNEAQ (reference sequence). Trimming took 2 bases from V and 0 from J, leaving 1 base between them. This CDR3 comprises 12 residues. This chain's CDR3 is CASSLMNTEAFF. CDR3 nucleotides: TGTGCCAGCAGCTTAATGAACACTGAAGCTTTCTTT.

The J gene is TRBJ1-1, the V gene TRBV7-2, with D maybe TRBD1 (6 bases). V shed 1 base and J shed 1 base, with 10 bases lying between them. This CDR3 region has 15 residues. CDR1 is SGHTA, CDR2 FQGNSA, per germline. CDR3 sequence reads: CASSLGPRGNTEAFF. Written as DNA, the CDR3 is TGTGCCAGCAGCTTAGGGCCCAGGGGGAACACTGAAGCTTTCTTT.

The chain uses TRBV10-2 and TRBJ2-6; D gene ambiguous. This CDR3 region has 15 residues. Trimming left V 3 bases short and J 0 bases short, with 6 bases between. Germline-derived CDR1 and CDR2 are WSHSY and SAAADI. The CDR3, as DNA: TGCGCCAGCAGTGACAGGAGCTCTGGGGCCAACGTCCTGACTTTC. It is translated as CASSDRSSGANVLTF.

In its sample, this clonotype was seen a few times. The rearrangement links TRBV6-2 or TRBV6-3 to TRBJ2-5, with TRBD1 matching 8 bases. CDR1 and CDR2 from the germline V gene are MNHEY and SVGEGT. The J segment lost 0 bases and the V segment lost 2 bases, leaving 5 bases of the junction unmatched. The CDR3 has 16 residues. DNA for the CDR3: TGTGCCAGCAGTTACGAGACAGGGGCCTACCAAGAGACCCAGTACTTC. It yields the protein CASSYETGAYQETQYF.

The CDR3 bases are TGTGCCAGCATGACCGGGGCCAACGTCCTGACTTTC. Its translation: CASMTGANVLTF. This sequence joins TRBV6-5 and TRBJ2-6; D not resolved. The V gene lost 7 bases and the J gene lost 4 bases, with 5 bases spanning the gap. Looked up from germline, CDR1 is MNHEY and CDR2 is SVGAGI. This CDR3 contains 12 residues.

This chain connects TRBV5-1 to TRBJ2-7; 10 nucleotides align to TRBD1. Germline-derived CDR1 and CDR2 are SGHRS and YFSETQ. J was trimmed by 2 bases and V by 4 bases; bases with no gene match: 3. The CDR3 is made up of 14 amino acids. The CDR3, as DNA: TGCGCCAGCAGCCCCGGACAGGGGGCCTACGAGCAGTACTTC. The encoded protein is CASSPGQGAYEQYF. Full variable domain (remainder filled in from reference TRBV5-1 and TRBJ2-7): KAGVTQTPRYLIKTRGQQVTLSCSPISGHRSVSWYQQTPGQGLQFLFEYFSETQRNKGNFPGRFSGRQFSNSRSEMNVSTLELGDSALYLCASSPGQGAYEQYFGPGTRLTVT.

This clonotype appeared a few times. This sequence joins TRBV4-1 and TRBJ1-1, with D uncertain. Germline lookup yields CDR1 MGHRA and CDR2 YSYEKL. The CDR3 sequence is 14 residues long. Trimming left V 6 bases short and J 5 bases short, with 16 bases between. The CDR3 loop is CASSGPTKGTEAFF. For the CDR3, the DNA is TGCGCCAGCAGTGGACCGACAAAAGGGACTGAAGCTTTCTTT.

Comment on this clonotype: Mismatch with germline at one junction end may stem from a read error. CDR3: CASSLAASGQVF. Written as DNA, the CDR3 is TGTGCCAGCAGCTTGGCGGCATCTGGGCAGGTCTTC. J is TRBJ2-1 and V is TRBV5-5; D uncertain. This CDR3 is built from 12 residues. The germline gives CDR1 SGHKS, CDR2 YYEKEE (reference sequence).